This TCR beta chain came from a study of T cell responses to AZD1222 COVID-19 vaccine. Study outcomes and limitations: The donor group comprised mostly white British people and more females; the analysis possibly underestimated clonal diversity. Spike-specific TCRs gained breadth and depth after people received two AZD1222 doses.

Assay used: immunoSEQ multiplex PCR; TCRdb lists only in-frame clones, some missing. The sample gives 72,000 or so clones, about nine tenths of which show up once; under 5% is in the top ten. Regarding this clone: Antigen: not known.

The sequencing here drew on peripheral blood, taken on day 0 of AZD1222 vaccination. The sequence was collected from an adult in good health.

For the CDR3, the DNA is TGCGCCAGCAGCTTGGGGGACAGGGGGCGCGAGCAGTACTTC. Encoded protein: CASSLGDRGREQYF. The chain combines TRBV5-1 with TRBJ2-7; 12 positions agree with TRBD1. J lost 6 bases, V lost 0 bases, and 1 base had no gene match. CDR1 is SGHRS and CDR2 is YFSETQ in the germline V gene. This CDR3 has 14 residues.